These 10 T cell receptor beta chains were all obtained from the same sample, sequenced in a study of blood T cell repertoires in COVID-19. Produced via immunoSEQ multiplex PCR; TCRdb's table is partial and in-frame only. The data show 300,000 to 400,000 clones, roughly 87% seen once. Sequencing was done on a sample of peripheral blood. The receptors shown here come from a man between 50 and 59 years old with active or convalescent COVID-19.

V and J are TRBV4-2 and TRBJ2-1; 10 bases map to TRBD2. Germline lookup yields CDR1 LGHNA and CDR2 YNFKEQ. CDR3 length: 17 residues. J was trimmed by 10 bases and V by 3 bases; bases with no gene match: 15. CDR3 sequence: CASSQGASSGSIGEQFF. CDR3 nucleotide sequence: TGTGCCAGCAGCCAGGGAGCATCTAGCGGGAGTATCGGGGAGCAGTTCTTC.

The chain couples TRBV5-5 to TRBJ2-2, with 7 bases identical to TRBD1. Germline lookup yields CDR1 SGHKS and CDR2 YYEKEE (reference sequence). The V gene end was trimmed by 4 bases and the J gene end by 4 bases; junction bases not matched to a gene: 7. The CDR3 consists of 15 residues. The CDR3 DNA reads as TGTGCCAGCAGCCACCGACAGGGCAGCACCGGGGAGCTGTTTTTT. Translated: CASSHRQGSTGELFF.

The V and J genes are TRBV18 and TRBJ2-2; 12 bases are a match to TRBD2. This CDR3 is built from 16 residues. The V and J ends lost 1 base and 6 bases, in that order; junction bases with no gene match: 3. Germline lookup yields CDR1 KGHSH and CDR2 LQKENI. The CDR3 is CASSPRLAGVSGELFF. In nucleotides, the CDR3 is TGTGCCAGCTCACCACGACTAGCGGGGGTCTCCGGGGAGCTGTTTTTT.

This chain joins TRBV28 and TRBJ1-4; 8 bases fit TRBD1. This CDR3 region has 13 residues. Germline V CDR1 and CDR2: MDHEN, SYDVKM. The J segment lost 10 bases and the V segment lost 6 bases, leaving 7 bases of the junction unmatched. The CDR3, as DNA: TGTGCCAGCAGCCGGACAGGGACAGGAAAACTGTTTTTT. Protein product: CASSRTGTGKLFF.

The rearrangement uses TRBV20-1 and TRBJ2-3; TRBD2 agrees at 9 bases. The CDR3 contains 17 residues. Per germline, CDR1 DFQATT and CDR2 SNEGSKA (reference sequence). Unmatched junction bases numbered 12, after V lost 3 bases and J lost 2 bases. This chain's CDR3 is CSASGRGVAGATDTQYF. The DNA for the CDR3 is TGCAGTGCTAGTGGGAGGGGAGTAGCGGGGGCCACAGATACGCAGTATTTT.

This chain links TRBV13 with TRBJ2-7; 7 bases are shared with TRBD2. Germline trimming cut 5 bases from V and 5 bases from J; bases unmatched to any gene: 12. The CDR3 extends over 15 amino acids. CDR1 PRHDT and CDR2 FYEKMQ come from the germline V gene (reference sequence). This chain's CDR3 is CASSHLREVGHEQYF. DNA of the CDR3: TGTGCCAGCAGCCACCTTCGGGAGGTAGGCCACGAGCAGTACTTC.

The J gene is TRBJ1-6, the V gene TRBV4-3; 12 bases fit TRBD1. V shed 1 base and J 0 bases; nucleotides not matched to a gene: 7. The V gene's germline CDR1 is LGHNA and CDR2 YSLEER. This CDR3 is built from 20 residues. DNA for the CDR3: TGCGCCAGCAGCCAAGGACTGGGACAGGGGGCGATCTCCTATAATTCACCCCTCCACTTT. This translates into CASSQGLGQGAISYNSPLHF.

The rearrangement uses TRBV24-1 and TRBJ2-3; 7 nucleotides line up with TRBD1. The CDR3 totals 13 residues. Germline CDR1 KGHDR, CDR2 SFDVKD. The junction had 3 bases not matched to a gene; V was cut back by 8 bases and J by 2 bases. In nucleotides, the CDR3 is TGTGCCACCACTACAGGGGCCACAGATACGCAGTATTTT. As protein: CATTTGATDTQYF.

The J gene is TRBJ1-3, the V gene TRBV29-1, with D possibly TRBD1 on 6 matching bases. CDR3 size: 13 residues. V was pared by 5 bases and J by 3 bases, with 11 bases between. The germline V gene encodes CDR1 SQVTM and CDR2 ANQGSEA. Written as DNA, the CDR3 is TGCAGCGTTACACAGGGAGATGGAAACACCATATATTTT. It codes for CSVTQGDGNTIYF.

This sequence joins TRBV6-2 or TRBV6-3 and TRBJ2-7; D might be TRBD1 (5 bases). The CDR3 length is 11 residues. The V gene lost 2 bases and the J gene lost 11 bases, with 10 bases spanning the gap. Germline values: CDR1 MNHEY, CDR2 SVGEGT. CDR3 coding DNA: TGTGCCAGCAGTTACGGCGCAGGGAAGTACTTC. This gives the protein CASSYGAGKYF.